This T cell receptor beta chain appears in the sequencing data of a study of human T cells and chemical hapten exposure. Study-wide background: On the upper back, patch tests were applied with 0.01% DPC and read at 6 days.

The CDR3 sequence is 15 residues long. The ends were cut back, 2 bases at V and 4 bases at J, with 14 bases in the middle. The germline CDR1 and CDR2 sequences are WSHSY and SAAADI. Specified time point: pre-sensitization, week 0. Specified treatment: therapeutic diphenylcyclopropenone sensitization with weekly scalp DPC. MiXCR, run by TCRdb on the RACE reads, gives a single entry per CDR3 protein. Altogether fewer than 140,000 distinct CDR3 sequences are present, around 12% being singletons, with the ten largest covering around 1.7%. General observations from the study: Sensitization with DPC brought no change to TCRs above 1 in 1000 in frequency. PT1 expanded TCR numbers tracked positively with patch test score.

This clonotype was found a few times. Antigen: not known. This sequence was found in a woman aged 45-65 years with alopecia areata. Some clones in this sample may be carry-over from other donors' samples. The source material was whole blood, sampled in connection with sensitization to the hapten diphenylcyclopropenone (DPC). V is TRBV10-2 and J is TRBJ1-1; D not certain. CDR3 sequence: CASSERRTVRTEAFF. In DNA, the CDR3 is TGCGCCAGCAGTGAGCGACGAACGGTGCGCACTGAAGCTTTCTTT.